This TCR beta chain came from a study of T cell changes during pregnancy in multiple sclerosis. CDR1 is SNHLY, CDR2 FYNNEI, per germline. CDR3 length equals 15 residues. V gave up 7 bases and J gave up 0 bases, with 13 bases separating them. The protocol was immunoSEQ multiplex PCR, while the TCRdb copy is restricted to in-frame clones and leaves out a portion. The sample yields some 40,000 clones, 85% to 95% seen once. This TCR came from a female donor with multiple sclerosis, enrolled in a pregnancy study. The sequencing used CD4+ T cells from peripheral blood mononuclear cells, collected in the second trimester of pregnancy. This chain joins TRBV2 and TRBJ1-5; the D gene is possibly TRBD1 (5 bases). DNA of the CDR3: TGTGCCAGCAAAAGGGAAAGGGGTAGCAATCAGCCCCAGCATTTT. Translated, it gives CASKRERGSNQPQHF.